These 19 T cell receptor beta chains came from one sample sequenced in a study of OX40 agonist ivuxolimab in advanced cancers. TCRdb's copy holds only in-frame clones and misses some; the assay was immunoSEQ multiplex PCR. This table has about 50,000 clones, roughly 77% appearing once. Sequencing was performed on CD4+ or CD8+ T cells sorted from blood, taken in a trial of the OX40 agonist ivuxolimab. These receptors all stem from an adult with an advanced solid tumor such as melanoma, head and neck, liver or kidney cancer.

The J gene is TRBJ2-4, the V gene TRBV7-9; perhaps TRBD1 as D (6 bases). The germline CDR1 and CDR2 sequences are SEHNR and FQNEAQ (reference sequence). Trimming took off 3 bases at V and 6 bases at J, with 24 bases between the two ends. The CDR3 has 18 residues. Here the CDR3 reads CASSFYSRQAPLRNIQYF. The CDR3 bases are TGTGCCAGCAGCTTCTATAGTAGACAGGCCCCCCTGAGAAACATTCAGTACTTC.

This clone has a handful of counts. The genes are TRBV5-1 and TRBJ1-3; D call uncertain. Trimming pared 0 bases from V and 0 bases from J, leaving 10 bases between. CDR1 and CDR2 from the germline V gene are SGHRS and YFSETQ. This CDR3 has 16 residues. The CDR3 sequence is CASSLGISSSGNTIYF. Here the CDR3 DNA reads TGCGCCAGCAGCTTGGGTATATCCAGCTCTGGAAACACCATATATTTT. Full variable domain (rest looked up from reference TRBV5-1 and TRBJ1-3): KAGVTQTPRYLIKTRGQQVTLSCSPISGHRSVSWYQQTPGQGLQFLFEYFSETQRNKGNFPGRFSGRQFSNSRSEMNVSTLELGDSALYLCASSLGISSSGNTIYFGEGSWLTVV.

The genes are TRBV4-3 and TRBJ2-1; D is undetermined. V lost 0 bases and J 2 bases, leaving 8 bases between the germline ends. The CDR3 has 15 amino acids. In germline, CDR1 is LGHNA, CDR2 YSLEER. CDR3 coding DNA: TGCGCCAGCAGCCAAGATTTAACGGCCTACAATGAGCAGTTCTTC. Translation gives CASSQDLTAYNEQFF.

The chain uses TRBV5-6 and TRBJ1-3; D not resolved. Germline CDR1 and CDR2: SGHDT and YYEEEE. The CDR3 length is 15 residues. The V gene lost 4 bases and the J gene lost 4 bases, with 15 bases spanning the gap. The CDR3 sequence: CASSPGYSRGNTIYF. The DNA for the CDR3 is TGTGCCAGCAGCCCCGGATACTCAAGAGGAAACACCATATATTTT. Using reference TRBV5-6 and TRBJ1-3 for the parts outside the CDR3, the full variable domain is DAGVTQSPTHLIKTRGQQVTLRCSPKSGHDTVSWYQQALGQGPQFIFQYYEEEERQRGNFPDRFSGHQFPNYSSELNVNALLLGDSALYLCASSPGYSRGNTIYFGEGSWLTVV.

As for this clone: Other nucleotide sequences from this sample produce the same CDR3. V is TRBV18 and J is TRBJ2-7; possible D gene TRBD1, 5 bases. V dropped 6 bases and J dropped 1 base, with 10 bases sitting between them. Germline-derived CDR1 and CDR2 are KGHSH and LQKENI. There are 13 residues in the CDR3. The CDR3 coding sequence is TGTGCCAGCTCGCTGACAGAGTCCTACGAGCAGTACTTC. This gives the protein CASSLTESYEQYF.

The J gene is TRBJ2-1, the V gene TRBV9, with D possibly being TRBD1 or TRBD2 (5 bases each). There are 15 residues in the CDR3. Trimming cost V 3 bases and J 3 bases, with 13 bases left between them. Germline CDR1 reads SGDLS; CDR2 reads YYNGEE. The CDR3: CASSGDGPLYNEQFF. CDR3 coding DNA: TGTGCCAGCAGCGGGGACGGACCTCTCTACAATGAGCAGTTCTTC.

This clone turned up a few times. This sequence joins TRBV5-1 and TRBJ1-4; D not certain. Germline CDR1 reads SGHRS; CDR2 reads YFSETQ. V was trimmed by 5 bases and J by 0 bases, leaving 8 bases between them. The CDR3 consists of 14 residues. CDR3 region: CASSWTSTNEKLFF. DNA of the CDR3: TGCGCCAGCAGTTGGACTTCAACTAATGAAAAACTGTTTTTT.

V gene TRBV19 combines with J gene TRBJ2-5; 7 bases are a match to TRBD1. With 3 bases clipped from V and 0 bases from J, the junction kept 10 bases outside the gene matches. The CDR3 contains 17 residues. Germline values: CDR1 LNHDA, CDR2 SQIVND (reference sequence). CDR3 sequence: CASSIRPGQRYQETQYF. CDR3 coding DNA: TGTGCCAGTAGTATTCGACCGGGACAGCGATACCAAGAGACCCAGTACTTC.

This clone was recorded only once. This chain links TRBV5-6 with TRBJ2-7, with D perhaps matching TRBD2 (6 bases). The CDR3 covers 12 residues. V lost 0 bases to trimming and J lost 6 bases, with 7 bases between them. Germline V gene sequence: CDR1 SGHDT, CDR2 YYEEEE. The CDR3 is CASSLEGGEQYF. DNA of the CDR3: TGTGCCAGCAGCTTGGAGGGAGGCGAGCAGTACTTC.

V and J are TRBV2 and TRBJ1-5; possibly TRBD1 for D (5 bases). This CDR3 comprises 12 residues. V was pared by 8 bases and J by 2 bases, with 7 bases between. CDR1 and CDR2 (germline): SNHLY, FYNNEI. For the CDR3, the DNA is TGTGCCAGCGCGGGGGGCAATCAGCCCCAGCATTTT. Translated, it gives CASAGGNQPQHF.

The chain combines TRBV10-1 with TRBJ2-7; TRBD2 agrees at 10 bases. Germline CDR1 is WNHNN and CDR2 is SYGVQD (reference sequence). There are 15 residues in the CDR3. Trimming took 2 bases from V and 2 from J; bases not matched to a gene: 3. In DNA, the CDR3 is TGCGCCAGCAGTGAGAGCGGGAGGGCCCCCTACGAGCAGTACTTC. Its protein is CASSESGRAPYEQYF.

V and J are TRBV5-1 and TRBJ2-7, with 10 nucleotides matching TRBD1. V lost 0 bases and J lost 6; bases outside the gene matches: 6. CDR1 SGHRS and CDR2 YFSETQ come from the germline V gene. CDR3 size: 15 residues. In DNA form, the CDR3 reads TGCGCCAGCAGCTTGGTGGGACAGGGGTTGGGCGAGCAGTACTTC. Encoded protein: CASSLVGQGLGEQYF. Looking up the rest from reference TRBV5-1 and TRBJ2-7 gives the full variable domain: KAGVTQTPRYLIKTRGQQVTLSCSPISGHRSVSWYQQTPGQGLQFLFEYFSETQRNKGNFPGRFSGRQFSNSRSEMNVSTLELGDSALYLCASSLVGQGLGEQYFGPGTRLTVT.

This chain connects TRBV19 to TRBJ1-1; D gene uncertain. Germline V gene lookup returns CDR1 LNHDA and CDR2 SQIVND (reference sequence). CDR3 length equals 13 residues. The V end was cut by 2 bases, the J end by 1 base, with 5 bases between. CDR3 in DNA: TGTGCCAGTAGTATATCAGGGAACACTGAAGCTTTCTTT. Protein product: CASSISGNTEAFF.

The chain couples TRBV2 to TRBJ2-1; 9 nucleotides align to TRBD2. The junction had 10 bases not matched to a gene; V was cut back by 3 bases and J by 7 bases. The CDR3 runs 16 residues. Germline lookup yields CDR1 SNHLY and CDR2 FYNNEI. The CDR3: CASSDRGGRAVNEQFF. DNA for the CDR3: TGTGCCAGCAGTGACAGGGGCGGGAGGGCCGTAAATGAGCAGTTCTTC. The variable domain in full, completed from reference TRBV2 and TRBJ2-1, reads EPEVTQTPSHQVTQMGQEVILRCVPISNHLYFYWYRQILGQKVEFLVSFYNNEISEKSEIFDDQFSVERPDGSNFTLKIRSTKLEDSAMYFCASSDRGGRAVNEQFFGPGTRLTVL.

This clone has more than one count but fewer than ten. The chain's CDR3 is CASSFPPTLTEAFF. In DNA, the CDR3 is TGTGCCAGCAGCTTCCCACCAACCCTCACTGAAGCTTTCTTT. The chain links TRBV7-8 to TRBJ1-1; D gene ambiguous. This CDR3 has 14 residues. V lost 3 bases, J lost 4 bases, and 12 bases lay in between. Germline V lookup: CDR1 SGHVS, CDR2 FQNEAQ.

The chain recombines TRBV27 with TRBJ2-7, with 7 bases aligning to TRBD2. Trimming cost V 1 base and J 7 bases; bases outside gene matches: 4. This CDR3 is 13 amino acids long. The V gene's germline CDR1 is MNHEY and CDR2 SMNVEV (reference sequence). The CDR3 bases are TGTGCCAGCAGTTTATTGGCTAGCGGTGAGCAGTACTTC. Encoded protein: CASSLLASGEQYF.

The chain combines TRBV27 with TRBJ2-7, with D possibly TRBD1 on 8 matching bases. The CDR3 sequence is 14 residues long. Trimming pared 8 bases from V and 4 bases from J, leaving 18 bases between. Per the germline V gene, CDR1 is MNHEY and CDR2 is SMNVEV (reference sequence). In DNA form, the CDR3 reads TGTGCCAGCTGGACAGGGACTAAACCTTACGAGCAGTACTTC. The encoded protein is CASWTGTKPYEQYF.

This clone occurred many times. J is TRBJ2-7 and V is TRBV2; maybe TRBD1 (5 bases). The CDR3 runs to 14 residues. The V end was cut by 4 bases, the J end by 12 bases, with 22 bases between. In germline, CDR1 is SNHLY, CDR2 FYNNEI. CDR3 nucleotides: TGTGCCAGCAGTGGTACCCACTGGGGCCTCTCCGGGTACTTC. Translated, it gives CASSGTHWGLSGYF.

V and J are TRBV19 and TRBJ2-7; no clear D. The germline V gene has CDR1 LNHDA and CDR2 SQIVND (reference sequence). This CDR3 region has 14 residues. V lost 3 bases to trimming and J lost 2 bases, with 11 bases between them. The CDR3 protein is CASSIGADAYEQYF. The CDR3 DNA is TGTGCCAGTAGTATCGGCGCGGATGCCTACGAGCAGTACTTC.